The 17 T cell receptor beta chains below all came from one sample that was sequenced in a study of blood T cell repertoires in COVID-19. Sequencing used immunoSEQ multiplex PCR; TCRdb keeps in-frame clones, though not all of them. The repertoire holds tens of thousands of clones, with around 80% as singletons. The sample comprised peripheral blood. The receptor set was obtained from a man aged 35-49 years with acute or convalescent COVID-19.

The DNA for the CDR3 is TGTGCCAGTAGTATAGCCTTTGGGGCCAACGTCCTGACTTTC. Translated: CASSIAFGANVLTF. J is TRBJ2-6 and V is TRBV19; D is undetermined. Per germline, CDR1 LNHDA and CDR2 SQIVND (reference sequence). V was cut by 1 base and J by 3 bases, with 4 bases left in between. CDR3 length: 14 residues.

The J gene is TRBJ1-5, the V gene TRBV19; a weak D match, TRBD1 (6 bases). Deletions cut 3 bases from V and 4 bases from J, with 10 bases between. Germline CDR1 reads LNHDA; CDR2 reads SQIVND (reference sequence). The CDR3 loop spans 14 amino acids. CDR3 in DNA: TGTGCCAGTAGTATGTTGGGGACAAATCAGCCCCAGCATTTT. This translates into CASSMLGTNQPQHF.

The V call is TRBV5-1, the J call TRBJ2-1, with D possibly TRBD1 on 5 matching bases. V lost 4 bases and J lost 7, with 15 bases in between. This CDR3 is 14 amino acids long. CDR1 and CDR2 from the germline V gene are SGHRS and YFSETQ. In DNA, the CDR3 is TGCGCCAGCAGCGAAGGCAGGGCCCCGAATGAGCAGTTCTTC. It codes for CASSEGRAPNEQFF.

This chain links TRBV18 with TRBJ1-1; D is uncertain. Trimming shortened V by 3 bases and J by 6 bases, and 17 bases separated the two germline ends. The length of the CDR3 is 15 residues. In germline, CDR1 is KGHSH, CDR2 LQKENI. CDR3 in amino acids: CASSPKSGSTAEAFF. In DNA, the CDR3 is TGTGCCAGCTCACCGAAATCGGGATCAACAGCTGAAGCTTTCTTT.

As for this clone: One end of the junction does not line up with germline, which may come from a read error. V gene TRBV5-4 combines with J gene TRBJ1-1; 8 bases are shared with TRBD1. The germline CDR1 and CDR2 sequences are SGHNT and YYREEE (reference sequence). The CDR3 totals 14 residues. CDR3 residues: CASRLGQVNTEAFF. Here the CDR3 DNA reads TGTGCCAGCAGATTGGGACAGGTGAACACTGAAGCTTTCTTT.

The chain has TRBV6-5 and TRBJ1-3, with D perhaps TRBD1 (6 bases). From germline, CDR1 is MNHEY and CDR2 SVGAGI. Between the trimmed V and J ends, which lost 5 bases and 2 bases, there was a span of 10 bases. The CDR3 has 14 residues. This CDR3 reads CASSRGGPGNTIYF. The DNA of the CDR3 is TGTGCCAGCAGTCGTGGGGGCCCTGGAAACACCATATATTTT.

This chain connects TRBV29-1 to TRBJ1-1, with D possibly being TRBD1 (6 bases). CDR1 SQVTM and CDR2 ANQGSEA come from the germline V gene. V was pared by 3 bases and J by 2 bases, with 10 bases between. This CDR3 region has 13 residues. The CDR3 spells CSVDRGSNTEAFF. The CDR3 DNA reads TGCAGCGTTGACAGGGGTTCAAACACTGAAGCTTTCTTT.

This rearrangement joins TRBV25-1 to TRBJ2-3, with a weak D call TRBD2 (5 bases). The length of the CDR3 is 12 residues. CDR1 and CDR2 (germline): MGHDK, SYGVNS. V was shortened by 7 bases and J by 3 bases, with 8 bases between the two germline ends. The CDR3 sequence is CASMEATDTQYF. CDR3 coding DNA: TGTGCCAGCATGGAGGCAACAGATACGCAGTATTTT.

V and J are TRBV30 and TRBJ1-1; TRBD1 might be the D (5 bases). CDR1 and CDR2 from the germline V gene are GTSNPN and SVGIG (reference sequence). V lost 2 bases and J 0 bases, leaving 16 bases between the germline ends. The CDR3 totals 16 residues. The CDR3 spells CAWSNGRDLVNTEAFF. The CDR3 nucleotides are TGTGCCTGGAGTAATGGAAGGGACTTGGTGAACACTGAAGCTTTCTTT.

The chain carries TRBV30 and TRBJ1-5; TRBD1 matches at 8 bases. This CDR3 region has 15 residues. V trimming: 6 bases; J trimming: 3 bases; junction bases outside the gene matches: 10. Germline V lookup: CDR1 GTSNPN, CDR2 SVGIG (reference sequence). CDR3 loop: CACQQGGPYNQPQHF. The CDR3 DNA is TGTGCCTGTCAACAGGGGGGCCCTTACAATCAGCCCCAGCATTTT.

CDR3 sequence (DNA): TGTGCCAGCAGTGGGACTAGCGGGAGCTACAATGAGCAGTTCTTC. Its translation: CASSGTSGSYNEQFF. V usage is TRBV2 and J usage is TRBJ2-1; TRBD2 matches at 13 bases. With 4 bases clipped from V and 3 bases from J, the junction kept 0 bases outside the gene matches. From germline, CDR1 is SNHLY and CDR2 FYNNEI. The CDR3 runs to 15 residues.

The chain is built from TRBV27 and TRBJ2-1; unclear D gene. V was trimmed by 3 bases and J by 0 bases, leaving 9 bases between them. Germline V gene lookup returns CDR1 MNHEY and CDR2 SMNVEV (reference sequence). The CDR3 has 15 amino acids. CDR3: CASSLMIGSYNEQFF. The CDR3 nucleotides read TGTGCCAGCAGTTTGATGATCGGCTCCTACAATGAGCAGTTCTTC.

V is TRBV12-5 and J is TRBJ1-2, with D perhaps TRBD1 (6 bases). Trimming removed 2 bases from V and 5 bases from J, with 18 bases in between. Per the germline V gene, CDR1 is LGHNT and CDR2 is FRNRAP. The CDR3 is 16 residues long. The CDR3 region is CASGLTTSGVEYGYTF. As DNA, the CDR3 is TGTGCTAGTGGTTTGACCACGTCAGGGGTCGAGTATGGCTACACCTTC.

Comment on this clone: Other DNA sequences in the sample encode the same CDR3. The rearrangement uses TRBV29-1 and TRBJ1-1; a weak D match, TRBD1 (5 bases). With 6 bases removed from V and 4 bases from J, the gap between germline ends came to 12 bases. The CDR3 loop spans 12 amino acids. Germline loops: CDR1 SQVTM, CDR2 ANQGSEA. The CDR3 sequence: CSVRQGGTEAFF. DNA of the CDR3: TGCAGCGTGAGGCAGGGTGGCACTGAAGCTTTCTTT.

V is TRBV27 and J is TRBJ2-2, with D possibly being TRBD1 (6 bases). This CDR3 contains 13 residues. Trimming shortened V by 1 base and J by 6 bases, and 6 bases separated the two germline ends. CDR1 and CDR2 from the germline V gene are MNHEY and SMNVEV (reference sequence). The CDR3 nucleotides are TGTGCCAGCAGTTTATGGGGGCCCGGGGAGCTGTTTTTT. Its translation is CASSLWGPGELFF.

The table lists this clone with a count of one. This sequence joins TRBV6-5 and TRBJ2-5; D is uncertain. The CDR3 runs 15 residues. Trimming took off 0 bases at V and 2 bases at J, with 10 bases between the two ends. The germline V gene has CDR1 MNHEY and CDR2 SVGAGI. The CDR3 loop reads CASSYSIGQQETQYF. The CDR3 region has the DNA TGTGCCAGCAGTTACTCGATTGGGCAGCAAGAGACCCAGTACTTC.

This CDR3 reads CASSAGDTGRYTEAFF. DNA of the CDR3: TGCGCCAGCAGCGCGGGGGATACGGGGCGGTACACTGAAGCTTTCTTT. The chain uses TRBV5-1 and TRBJ1-1; perhaps TRBD1 as D (5 bases). Trimming took off 4 bases at V and 3 bases at J, with 19 bases between the two ends. This CDR3 contains 16 residues. CDR1 is SGHRS and CDR2 is YFSETQ in the germline V gene. Full variable domain (rest looked up from reference TRBV5-1 and TRBJ1-1): KAGVTQTPRYLIKTRGQQVTLSCSPISGHRSVSWYQQTPGQGLQFLFEYFSETQRNKGNFPGRFSGRQFSNSRSEMNVSTLELGDSALYLCASSAGDTGRYTEAFFGQGTRLTVV.